These T cell receptor beta chains were read from a single sample in a study of T cell responses to AZD1222 COVID-19 vaccine. The data were produced by immunoSEQ multiplex PCR, yet TCRdb's version contains in-frame clones alone and is incomplete. The sample lists around 100,000 clones, 91% occurring once. The sample here was peripheral blood, taken on day 0 of AZD1222 vaccination. Receptors originate from an adult in good health. The CDR3 runs from the conserved cysteine through the conserved F or W. Each record gives: V gene, J gene, clone size, D gene, CDR3 DNA, CDR3 protein. The D gene is left open where the match is weak. Clone size appears in some rows only: once, few, many, or a class for an expanded clone.

>TRBV20-1|TRBJ1-4|once|-
TGCAGTGCTACTGAGGGTTGGGCAACTAATGAAAAACTGTTTTTT
CSATEGWATNEKLFF
>TRBV27|TRBJ1-6|-|-
TGTGCCAGCAGTTTATGGGGACACACGGGAGGCTCCTATAATTCACCCCTCCACTTT
CASSLWGHTGGSYNSPLHF
>TRBV3-1/TRBV3-2|TRBJ2-1|-|TRBD2
TGTGCCAGCAGCCAAAGACTAGCTCAGGGTGAGCAGTTCTTC
CASSQRLAQGEQFF
>TRBV30|TRBJ2-3|-|-
TGTGCCTGGGGCAGGACCCTGACAACTAGCACAGATACGCAGTATTTT
CAWGRTLTTSTDTQYF
>TRBV15|TRBJ2-1|-|TRBD2
TGTGCCACCAGCCCCCGGGGGGATGGGACTAGCGGATACAATGAGCAGTTCTTC
CATSPRGDGTSGYNEQFF
>TRBV7-2|TRBJ2-1|-|TRBD2
TGTGCCTCGATGCTAGCGGGAGTAGGTGAGCAGTTCTTC
CASMLAGVGEQFF
>TRBV6-2/TRBV6-3|TRBJ2-1|-|-
TGTGCCAGCAGTTACCCCCGACCGCCAAAGCAGTTCTTC
CASSYPRPPKQFF
>TRBV14|TRBJ2-1|-|-
TGTGCCAGCAGTCTCGGACAGACCAAGGTGTCGGGATTCGTCAATGAGCAGTTCTTC
CASSLGQTKVSGFVNEQFF
>TRBV19|TRBJ1-1|-|TRBD1
TGTGCCAGTAGTACTCTGGACAGGCGCTATGGCACTGAAGCTTTCTTT
CASSTLDRRYGTEAFF
>TRBV28|TRBJ1-1|-|-
TGTGCCAGCAGTCGAATGGGGAACACTGAAGCTTTCTTT
CASSRMGNTEAFF
>TRBV9|TRBJ2-2|-|-
TGTGCCAGCAGCGGGATTAGCGGAGGAGGCACCGGGGAGCTGTTTTTT
CASSGISGGGTGELFF
>TRBV5-1|TRBJ2-3|-|-
TGCGCCAGCAGCTTGGGGACGAGCACAGATACGCAGTATTTT
CASSLGTSTDTQYF
>TRBV28|TRBJ2-1|-|-
TGTGCCAGCAGTGGACGTGGCAGGAGCTCCGCCAATGAGCAGTTCTTC
CASSGRGRSSANEQFF
>TRBV18|TRBJ2-1|-|TRBD2
TGTGCCAGCTCACCACCTAGCGGGAGAGAGCAGTTCTTC
CASSPPSGREQFF
>TRBV5-6|TRBJ2-1|-|-
TGTGCCAGCAGTTCTGATCCCCAATCCTACAATGAGCAGTTCTTC
CASSSDPQSYNEQFF
>TRBV19|TRBJ2-1|-|-
TGTGCCAGTAGTCCCCGGTTTAGGGGATCCTACAATGAGCAGTTCTTC
CASSPRFRGSYNEQFF
>TRBV28|TRBJ2-2|-|TRBD1
TGTGCCAGCAGACGTCCCGGGACAGGGGGAGCAGGCGGGGAGCTGTTTTTT
CASRRPGTGGAGGELFF